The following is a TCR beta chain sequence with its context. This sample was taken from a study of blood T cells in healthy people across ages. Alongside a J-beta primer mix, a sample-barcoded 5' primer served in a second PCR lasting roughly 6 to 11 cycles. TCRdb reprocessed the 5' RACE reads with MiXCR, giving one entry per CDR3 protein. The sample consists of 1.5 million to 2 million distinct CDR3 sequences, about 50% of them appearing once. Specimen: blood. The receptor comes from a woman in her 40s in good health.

CDR3 sequence reads: CASSQDTLDGYNEQFF. For the CDR3, the DNA is TGCGCCAGCAGCCAAGACACGCTGGACGGGTACAATGAGCAGTTCTTC. The genes are TRBV4-3 and TRBJ2-1; D unresolved. CDR3 length: 16 residues. Germline V gives CDR1 LGHNA, CDR2 YSLEER. V lost 0 bases to trimming and J lost 4 bases, with 13 bases between them.